This T cell receptor (beta chain) was profiled in a study of blood T cell repertoires in COVID-19. V was shortened by 0 bases and J by 0 bases, with 12 bases between the two germline ends. Germline CDR1 and CDR2: SGHVS and FNYEAQ. The CDR3 sequence is 17 residues long. Authors' processing steps: Reference gene primer amplification yielded estimated nucleated cell counts. Using immunoSEQ multiplex PCR, the repertoire was profiled, and TCRdb retains in-frame clones only, with some absent. The D gene and trimming were derived from the DNA, and the V and J assignments and clone size from that table. The table lists about 60,000 clones, about 83% of them singletons.

The sample comprised peripheral blood. The chain has TRBV7-6 and TRBJ2-1; D remains unclear. This clonotype was sampled from a human donor in a cohort sampled during active COVID-19. The CDR3 loop is CASSLASAKSSYNEQFF. The DNA of the CDR3 is TGTGCCAGCAGCTTAGCTTCCGCTAAGAGCTCCTACAATGAGCAGTTCTTC.